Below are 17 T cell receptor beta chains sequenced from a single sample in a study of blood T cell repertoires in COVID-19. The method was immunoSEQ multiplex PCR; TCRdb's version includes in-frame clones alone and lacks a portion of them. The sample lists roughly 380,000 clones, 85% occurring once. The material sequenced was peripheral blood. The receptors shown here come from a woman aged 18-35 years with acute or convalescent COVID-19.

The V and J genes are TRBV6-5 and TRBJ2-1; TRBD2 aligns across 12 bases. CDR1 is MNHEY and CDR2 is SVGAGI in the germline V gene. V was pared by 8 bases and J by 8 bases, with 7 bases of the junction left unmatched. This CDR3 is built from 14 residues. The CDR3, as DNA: TGTGCCAGCTGGTCTAGCGGGAGGGTCGATGAGCAGTTCTTC. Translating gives CASWSSGRVDEQFF.

CDR3 nucleotides: TGTGCCAGCAGTCTAGGACTAGCCGCCCCGGAGCAGTACTTC. Its translation is CASSLGLAAPEQYF. This chain uses TRBV27 with TRBJ2-7, with 8 bases matching TRBD2. The CDR3 loop spans 14 amino acids. The J segment lost 7 bases and the V segment lost 5 bases, leaving 10 bases of the junction unmatched. Germline loops: CDR1 MNHEY, CDR2 SMNVEV (reference sequence).

CDR3 sequence reads: CASSPAGLSNQPQHF. The DNA of the CDR3 is TGTGCCAGCAGCCCCGCGGGTCTTAGCAATCAGCCCCAGCATTTT. The V gene is TRBV7-8, the J gene TRBJ1-5, with unresolved D. Germline V gene sequence: CDR1 SGHVS, CDR2 FQNEAQ. The CDR3 sequence is 15 residues long. The germline V and J ends were trimmed by 5 bases and 0 bases, with 11 bases remaining between them.

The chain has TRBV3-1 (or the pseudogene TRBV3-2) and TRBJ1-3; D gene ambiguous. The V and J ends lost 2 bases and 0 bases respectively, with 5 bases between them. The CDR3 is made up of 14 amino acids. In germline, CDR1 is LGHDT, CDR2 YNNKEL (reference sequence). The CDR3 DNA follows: TGTGCCAGCAGCCAAACAGCCTCTGGAAACACCATATATTTT. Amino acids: CASSQTASGNTIYF.

The CDR3, as DNA: TGCGCCAGCAGCTTAGCGGGACCGGCCAACACCGGGGAGCTGTTTTTT. Its protein is CASSLAGPANTGELFF. The chain couples TRBV5-1 to TRBJ2-2, with 7 bases matching TRBD2. Trimming removed 2 bases from V and 2 bases from J; junction bases left unmatched: 6. CDR1 is SGHRS and CDR2 is YFSETQ in the germline V gene. The CDR3 is made up of 16 amino acids.

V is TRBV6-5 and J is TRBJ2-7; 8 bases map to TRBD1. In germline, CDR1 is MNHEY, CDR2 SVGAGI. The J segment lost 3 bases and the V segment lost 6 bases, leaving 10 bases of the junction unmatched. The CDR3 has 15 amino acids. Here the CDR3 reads CASSSRTGGRYEQYF. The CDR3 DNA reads TGTGCCAGCAGCAGCCGCACAGGGGGACGCTACGAGCAGTACTTC.

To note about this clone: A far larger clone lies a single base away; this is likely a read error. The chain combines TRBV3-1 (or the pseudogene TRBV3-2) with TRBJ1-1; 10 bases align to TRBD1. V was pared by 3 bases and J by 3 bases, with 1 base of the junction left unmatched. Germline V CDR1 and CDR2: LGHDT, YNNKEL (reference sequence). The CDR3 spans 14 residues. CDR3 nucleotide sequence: TGTGCCAGCAGCCACGGGACAGGGGACACTGAAGCTTTCTTT. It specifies CASSHGTGDTEAFF.

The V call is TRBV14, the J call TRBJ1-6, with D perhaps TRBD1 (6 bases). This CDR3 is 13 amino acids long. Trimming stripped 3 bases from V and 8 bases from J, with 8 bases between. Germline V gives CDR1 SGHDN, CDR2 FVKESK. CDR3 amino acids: CASSQAGDSPLHF. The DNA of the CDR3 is TGTGCCAGCAGCCAGGCAGGGGATTCACCCCTCCACTTT.

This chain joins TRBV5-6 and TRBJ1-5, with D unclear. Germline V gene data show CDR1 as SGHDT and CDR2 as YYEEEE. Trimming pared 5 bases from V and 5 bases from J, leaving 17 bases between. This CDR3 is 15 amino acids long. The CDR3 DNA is TGTGCCAGCAGGAGAGCGGGGAGGACGGATCAGCCCCAGCATTTT. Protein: CASRRAGRTDQPQHF.

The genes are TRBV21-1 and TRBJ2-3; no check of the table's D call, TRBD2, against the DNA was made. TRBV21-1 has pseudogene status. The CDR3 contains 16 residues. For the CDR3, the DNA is TGTGCCAGCACCCCCGGGGGAAGGGGATTCACAGATACGCAGTATTTT. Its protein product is CASTPGGRGFTDTQYF.

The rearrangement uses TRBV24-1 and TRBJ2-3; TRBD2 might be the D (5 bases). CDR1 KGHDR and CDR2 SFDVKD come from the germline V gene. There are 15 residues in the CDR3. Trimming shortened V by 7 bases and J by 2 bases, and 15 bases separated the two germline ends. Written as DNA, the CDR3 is TGTGCCACCAGCGTTCGAGTGGGAGTCACAGATACGCAGTATTTT. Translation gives CATSVRVGVTDTQYF.

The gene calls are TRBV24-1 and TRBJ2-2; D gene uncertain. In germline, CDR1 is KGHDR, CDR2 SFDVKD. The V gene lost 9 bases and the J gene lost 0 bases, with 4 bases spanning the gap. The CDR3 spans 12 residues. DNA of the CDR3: TGTGCCACCGAGTCGAACACCGGGGAGCTGTTTTTT. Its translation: CATESNTGELFF.

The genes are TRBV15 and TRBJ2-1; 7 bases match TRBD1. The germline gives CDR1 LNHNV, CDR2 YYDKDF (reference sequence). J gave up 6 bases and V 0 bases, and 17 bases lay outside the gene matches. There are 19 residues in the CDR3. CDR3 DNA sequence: TGTGCCACCAGCAGAGATTTATGGGGTCAAAGACAGGGATTCAATGAGCAGTTCTTC. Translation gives CATSRDLWGQRQGFNEQFF.

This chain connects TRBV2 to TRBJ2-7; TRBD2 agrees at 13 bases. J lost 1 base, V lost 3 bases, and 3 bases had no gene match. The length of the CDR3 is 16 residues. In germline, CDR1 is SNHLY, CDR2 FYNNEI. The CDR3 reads CASSDLLAGGSYEQYF. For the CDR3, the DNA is TGTGCCAGCAGTGACCTACTAGCGGGGGGGTCCTACGAGCAGTACTTC. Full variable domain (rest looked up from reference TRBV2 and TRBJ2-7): EPEVTQTPSHQVTQMGQEVILRCVPISNHLYFYWYRQILGQKVEFLVSFYNNEISEKSEIFDDQFSVERPDGSNFTLKIRSTKLEDSAMYFCASSDLLAGGSYEQYFGPGTRLTVT.

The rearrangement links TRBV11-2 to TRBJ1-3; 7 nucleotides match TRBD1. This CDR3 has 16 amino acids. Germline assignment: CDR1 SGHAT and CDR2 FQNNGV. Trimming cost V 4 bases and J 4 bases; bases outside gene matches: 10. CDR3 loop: CASSSTQTGFGNTIYF. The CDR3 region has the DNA TGTGCCAGCAGCTCCACCCAGACAGGGTTCGGAAACACCATATATTTT.

Here the CDR3 DNA reads TGTGCCAGCAGTCCCCGAGGTGGTAGCGGGGGACCTAAACCTTTTACGCAGTATTTT. Translating gives CASSPRGGSGGPKPFTQYF. The chain couples TRBV27 to TRBJ2-3, with TRBD2 matching over 9 bases. Per germline, CDR1 MNHEY and CDR2 SMNVEV (reference sequence). V shed 5 bases, J shed 8 bases, and the junction held 23 bases outside the gene matches. The CDR3 totals 19 residues.

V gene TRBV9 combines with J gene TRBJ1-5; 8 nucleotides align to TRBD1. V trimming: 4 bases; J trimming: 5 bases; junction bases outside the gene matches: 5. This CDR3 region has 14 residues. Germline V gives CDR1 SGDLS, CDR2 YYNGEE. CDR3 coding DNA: TGTGCCAGCAGCCGCGGACAGGGCGATCAGCCCCAGCATTTT. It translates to CASSRGQGDQPQHF.